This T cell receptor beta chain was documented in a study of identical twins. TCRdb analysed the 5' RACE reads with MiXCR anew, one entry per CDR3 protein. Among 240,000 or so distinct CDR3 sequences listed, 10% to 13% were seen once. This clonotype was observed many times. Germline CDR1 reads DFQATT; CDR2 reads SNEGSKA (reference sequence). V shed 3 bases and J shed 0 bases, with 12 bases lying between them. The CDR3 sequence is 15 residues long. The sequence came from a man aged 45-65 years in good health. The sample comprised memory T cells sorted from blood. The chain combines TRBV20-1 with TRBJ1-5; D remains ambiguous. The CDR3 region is CSASVAAYSNQPQHF. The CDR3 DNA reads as TGCAGTGCTAGTGTGGCCGCGTATAGCAATCAGCCCCAGCATTTT.